Each of the 13 T cell receptor beta chains below was sequenced from the same sample in a study of blood T cell repertoires in COVID-19. Data came from immunoSEQ multiplex PCR; TCRdb stores just in-frame clones and leaves some out. This sample yields 130,000 to 150,000 clones, of which roughly 90% are seen a single time; 2% to 2.5% belongs to the top ten. The sample consisted of peripheral blood. The receptors here all came from a human donor in a cohort sampled during active COVID-19.

This clone has a handful of counts. In DNA form, the CDR3 reads TGTGCCAGCAGCCTGACCGGGACAGTGAATCAGCCCCAGCATTTT. Translation gives CASSLTGTVNQPQHF. The chain links TRBV5-5 to TRBJ1-5; TRBD1 matches 7 bases. Germline lookup yields CDR1 SGHKS and CDR2 YYEKEE (reference sequence). The length of the CDR3 is 15 residues. With 4 bases clipped from V and 4 bases from J, the junction kept 8 bases outside the gene matches. Together with reference TRBV5-5 and TRBJ1-5, the CDR3 gives the full variable domain: DAGVTQSPTHLIKTRGQQVTLRCSPISGHKSVSWYQQVLGQGPQFIFQYYEKEERGRGNFPDRFSARQFPNYSSELNVNALLLGDSALYLCASSLTGTVNQPQHFGDGTRLSIL.

Here the CDR3 DNA reads TGCGCCAGCTCGGACAACAGGGGACTAGCCAAAAACATTCAGTACTTC. The encoded protein is CASSDNRGLAKNIQYF. V and J are TRBV10-2 and TRBJ2-4, with D possibly being TRBD1 (7 bases). CDR3 length equals 16 residues. The germline V gene encodes CDR1 WSHSY and CDR2 SAAADI. With 8 bases removed from V and 0 bases from J, the gap between germline ends came to 17 bases.

V is TRBV7-6 and J is TRBJ2-3; 7 nucleotides match TRBD2. Per germline, CDR1 SGHVS and CDR2 FNYEAQ. V gave up 6 bases and J gave up 6 bases; unmatched junction bases: 9. The CDR3 runs 14 residues. The chain's CDR3 is CASRPTSVSDTQYF. The DNA of the CDR3 is TGTGCCAGCAGGCCAACTAGCGTATCGGATACGCAGTATTTT. Full variable domain (rest looked up from reference TRBV7-6 and TRBJ2-3): GAGVSQSPRYKVTKRGQDVALRCDPISGHVSLYWYRQALGQGPEFLTYFNYEAQQDKSGLPNDRFSAERPEGSISTLTIQRTEQRDSAMYRCASRPTSVSDTQYFGPGTRLTVL.

This chain uses TRBV28 with TRBJ2-1, with D possibly matching TRBD2 (6 bases). V dropped 10 bases and J dropped 4 bases, with 20 bases sitting between them. CDR1 is MDHEN and CDR2 is SYDVKM in the germline V gene. The CDR3 consists of 15 residues. The CDR3 protein is CAIRVGGDLYNEQFF. CDR3 sequence (DNA): TGTGCCATCCGGGTCGGCGGGGATTTATACAATGAGCAGTTCTTC.

The chain recombines TRBV18 with TRBJ1-1; 7 bases fit TRBD1. CDR1 KGHSH and CDR2 LQKENI come from the germline V gene. The CDR3 sequence is 17 residues long. Trimming removed 0 bases from V and 0 bases from J; junction bases left unmatched: 7. As DNA, the CDR3 is TGTGCCAGCTCACCACCAAGGACAGGCCTCATGAACACTGAAGCTTTCTTT. Amino acid sequence: CASSPPRTGLMNTEAFF. The whole variable domain, remainder taken from reference TRBV18 and TRBJ1-1, is NAGVMQNPRHLVRRRGQEARLRCSPMKGHSHVYWYRQLPEEGLKFMVYLQKENIIDESGMPKERFSAEFPKEGPSILRIQQVVRGDSAAYFCASSPPRTGLMNTEAFFGQGTRLTVV.

The chain employs TRBV7-2 and TRBJ2-2; a weak D match, TRBD2 (6 bases). Germline V gene data show CDR1 as SGHTA and CDR2 as FQGNSA. Between the trimmed V and J ends, which lost 1 base and 1 base, there was a span of 10 bases. The CDR3 has 16 amino acids. The CDR3, as DNA: TGTGCCAGCAGCTTAGTTAGGGGACTGAACACCGGGGAGCTGTTTTTT. Protein: CASSLVRGLNTGELFF.

V and J are TRBV28 and TRBJ2-7; 11 nucleotides match TRBD1. V lost 6 bases and J lost 6; bases outside the gene matches: 10. From germline, CDR1 is MDHEN and CDR2 SYDVKM. CDR3 size: 15 residues. CDR3 in DNA: TGTGCCAGCAGCCAACTACTAGGGACAGGGGGCGAGCAGTACTTC. It yields the protein CASSQLLGTGGEQYF.

The rearrangement links TRBV5-1 to TRBJ2-3; the match to TRBD2 covers 7 bases. The CDR3 loop spans 16 amino acids. The V segment lost 0 bases and the J segment 1 base; nucleotides outside the gene matches: 5. CDR1 is SGHRS and CDR2 is YFSETQ in the germline V gene. The CDR3 nucleotides read TGCGCCAGCAGCTTGGGGGCTAGCGGCGGCACAGATACGCAGTATTTT. Translated: CASSLGASGGTDTQYF.

V is TRBV5-1 and J is TRBJ1-6; tentatively, D is TRBD1 (6 bases). CDR1 is SGHRS, CDR2 YFSETQ, per germline. The V gene lost 5 bases and the J gene lost 8 bases, with 17 bases spanning the gap. The CDR3 spans 15 residues. CDR3 sequence: CASRVGQGGDSPLHF. The DNA of the CDR3 is TGCGCCAGCAGAGTTGGCCAAGGGGGTGATTCACCCCTCCACTTT.

The chain has TRBV5-8 and TRBJ1-3, with 9 bases identical to TRBD1. Germline loops: CDR1 SGHTS, CDR2 YDEGEE. V shed 4 bases and J 2 bases; nucleotides not matched to a gene: 4. The CDR3 has 15 amino acids. CDR3 residues: CASSLDRGTGNTIYF. CDR3 in DNA: TGTGCCAGCAGCCTGGACAGGGGAACTGGAAACACCATATATTTT.

The chain recombines TRBV5-5 with TRBJ1-4, with 9 nucleotides matching TRBD1. The V gene's germline CDR1 is SGHKS and CDR2 YYEKEE (reference sequence). CDR3 length: 15 amino acids. Trimming cost V 2 bases and J 6 bases; bases outside gene matches: 5. The CDR3 reads CASSFQTGGDEKLFF. The CDR3 nucleotides read TGTGCCAGCAGCTTCCAAACAGGGGGCGATGAAAAACTGTTTTTT.

This clone was detected once. The sample has other DNA sequences that encode this CDR3 too. This rearrangement joins TRBV5-4 to TRBJ2-3; D gene uncertain. V lost 0 bases and J 2 bases, leaving 7 bases between the germline ends. The CDR3 contains 14 residues. Germline V gene data show CDR1 as SGHNT and CDR2 as YYREEE (reference sequence). CDR3 sequence: CASSLGQDTDTQYF. In nucleotides, the CDR3 is TGTGCCAGCAGCTTGGGGCAGGACACAGATACGCAGTATTTT. The full variable domain, in which reference TRBV5-4 and TRBJ2-3 provide the parts outside the CDR3, is ETGVTQSPTHLIKTRGQQVTLRCSSQSGHNTVSWYQQALGQGPQFIFQYYREEENGRGNFPPRFSGLQFPNYSSELNVNALELDDSALYLCASSLGQDTDTQYFGPGTRLTVL.

This chain links TRBV19 with TRBJ1-5; 7 bases map to TRBD1. The ends lost 5 bases at V and 9 bases at J; junction bases unmatched: 4. CDR1 LNHDA and CDR2 SQIVND come from the germline V gene (reference sequence). CDR3 length equals 12 residues. Here the CDR3 reads CASSPQGVPQHF. The CDR3 bases are TGTGCCAGTAGTCCCCAGGGGGTGCCCCAGCATTTT. Combining the CDR3 with reference TRBV19 and TRBJ1-5 gives the whole variable domain DGGITQSPKYLFRKEGQNVTLSCEQNLNHDAMYWYRQDPGQGLRLIYYSQIVNDFQKGDIAEGYSVSREKKESFPLTVTSAQKNPTAFYLCASSPQGVPQHFGDGTRLSIL.